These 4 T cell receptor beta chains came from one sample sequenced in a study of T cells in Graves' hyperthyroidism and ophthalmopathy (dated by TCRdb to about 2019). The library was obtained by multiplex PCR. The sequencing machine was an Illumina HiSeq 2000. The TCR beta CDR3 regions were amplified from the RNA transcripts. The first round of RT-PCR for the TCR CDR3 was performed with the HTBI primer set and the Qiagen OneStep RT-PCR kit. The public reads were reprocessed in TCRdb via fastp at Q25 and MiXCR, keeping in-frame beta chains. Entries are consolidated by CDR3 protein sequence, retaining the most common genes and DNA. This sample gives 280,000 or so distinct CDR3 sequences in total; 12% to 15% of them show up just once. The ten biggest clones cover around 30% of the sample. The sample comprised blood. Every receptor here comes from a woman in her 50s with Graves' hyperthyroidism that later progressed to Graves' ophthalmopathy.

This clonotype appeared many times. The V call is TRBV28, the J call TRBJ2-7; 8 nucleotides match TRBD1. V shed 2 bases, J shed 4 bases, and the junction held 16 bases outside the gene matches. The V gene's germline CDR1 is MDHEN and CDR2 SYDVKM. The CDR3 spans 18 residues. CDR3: CASSLITYGQGTLYEQYF. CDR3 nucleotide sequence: TGTGCCAGCAGTTTAATTACGTATGGACAGGGCACCCTTTACGAGCAGTACTTC.

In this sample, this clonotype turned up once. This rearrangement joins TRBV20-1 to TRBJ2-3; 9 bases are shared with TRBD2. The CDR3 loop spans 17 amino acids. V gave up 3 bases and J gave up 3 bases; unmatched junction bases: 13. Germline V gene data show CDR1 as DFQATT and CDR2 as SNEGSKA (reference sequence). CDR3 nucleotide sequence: TGCAGTGCTAGCCCTCTAGGAGCGGGAGGTGGAACAGATACGCAGTATTTT. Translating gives CSASPLGAGGGTDTQYF.

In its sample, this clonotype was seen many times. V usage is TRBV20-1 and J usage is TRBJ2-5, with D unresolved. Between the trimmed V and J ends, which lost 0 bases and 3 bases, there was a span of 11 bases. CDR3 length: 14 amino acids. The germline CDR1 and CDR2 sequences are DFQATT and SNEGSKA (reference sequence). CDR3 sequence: CSAREAGKEETQYF. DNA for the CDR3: TGCAGTGCTAGAGAGGCTGGTAAGGAAGAGACCCAGTACTTC.

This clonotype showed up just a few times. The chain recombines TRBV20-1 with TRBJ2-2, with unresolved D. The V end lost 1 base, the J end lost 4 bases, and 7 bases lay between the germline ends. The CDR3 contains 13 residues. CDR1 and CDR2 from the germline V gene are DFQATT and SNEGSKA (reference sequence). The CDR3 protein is CSARGLSTGELFF. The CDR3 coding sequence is TGCAGTGCTAGAGGACTGAGCACCGGGGAGCTGTTTTTT.